A selection of T cell receptor beta chains follows, all from one sample in a study of cytomegalovirus exposure and HLA in healthy donors. Clones were sequenced by immunoSEQ multiplex PCR, and TCRdb holds only the in-frame ones, with some missing. This repertoire shows about 190,000 clones, 75% to 90% found once; its top ten account for 1% to 1.5%. Sequencing used PBMCs. These TCRs come from a man aged 30 to 39 in good health and CMV-seronegative. CDR3s include the opening cysteine and the closing phenylalanine or tryptophan. A D gene is named only where the DNA matches it firmly. Expanded clones are given a class, and other clones once, few, many or no size at all.

>TRBV5-1|NA|TRBJ2-3|NA
CASSLGLVSTDTQYF
TGCGCCAGCAGCTTGGGGTTAGTGAGCACAGATACGCAGTATTTT
>TRBV28|TRBD1|TRBJ1-1|NA
CASRGGQGAYMNTEAFF
TGTGCCAGCAGGGGAGGGCAGGGGGCATACATGAACACTGAAGCTTTCTTT
>TRBV19|TRBD1|TRBJ1-4|NA
CASSVRGRANEKLFF
TGTGCCAGTAGTGTAAGGGGGCGAGCTAATGAAAAACTGTTTTTT
>TRBV6-1|NA|TRBJ1-2|NA
CASRMRTGDYGYTF
TGTGCCAGCCGTATGAGGACGGGGGACTATGGCTACACCTTC
>TRBV2|TRBD2|TRBJ2-1|NA
CASSAGLAGGPGEQFF
TGTGCCAGCAGTGCGGGACTAGCGGGGGGGCCGGGTGAGCAGTTCTTC
>TRBV7-7|TRBD2|TRBJ2-5|NA
CASTQRASGGYLQETQYF
TGTGCTAGCACCCAACGCGCTAGCGGGGGGTACCTCCAAGAGACCCAGTACTTC
>TRBV18|TRBD1|TRBJ1-2|NA
CASSQTGADGYTF
TGTGCCAGCTCGCAAACAGGGGCTGATGGCTACACCTTC
>TRBV28|TRBD1|TRBJ2-2|NA
CASSYHRGLRELFF
TGTGCCAGCAGTTATCACAGGGGGCTCCGGGAGCTGTTTTTT
>TRBV29-1|NA|TRBJ1-3|NA
CSVERTAGNTIYF
TGCAGCGTTGAAAGGACAGCTGGAAACACCATATATTTT
>TRBV19|NA|TRBJ1-1|NA
CASSIFGQNTEAFF
TGTGCCAGTAGTATTTTCGGACAGAACACTGAAGCTTTCTTT
>TRBV10-3|NA|TRBJ1-5|NA
CAISGGTFQPQHF
TGTGCCATCAGTGGGGGGACTTTTCAGCCCCAGCATTTT
>TRBV6-4|NA|TRBJ1-1|NA
CASSIRENTEAFF
TGTGCCAGCAGTATTCGGGAGAACACTGAAGCTTTCTTT
>TRBV6-4|TRBD1|TRBJ1-1|NA
CASKGAAGTEAFF
TGTGCCAGCAAGGGGGCCGCAGGTACTGAAGCTTTCTTT
>TRBV7-9|TRBD2|TRBJ2-1|few
CASSLTSGGTYNEQFF
TGTGCCAGCAGCTTGACTAGCGGGGGGACCTACAATGAGCAGTTCTTC
>TRBV13|NA|TRBJ1-5|NA
CASSHGGGLNQPQHF
TGTGCCAGCAGCCACGGGGGGGGTCTGAATCAGCCCCAGCATTTT
>TRBV5-8|NA|TRBJ1-5|once
CASSSHERGRGNQPQHF
TGTGCCAGCTCATCTCATGAGCGGGGAAGGGGCAATCAGCCCCAGCATTTT
>TRBV6-1|NA|TRBJ1-2|NA
CASSAGLFGGGYTF
TGTGCCAGCAGTGCGGGACTATTTGGAGGAGGCTACACCTTC
>TRBV5-4|NA|TRBJ2-7|NA
CASSLKVSYGFGYEQYF
TGTGCCAGCAGCTTGAAGGTTAGCTACGGTTTTGGCTACGAGCAGTACTTC
>TRBV7-6|TRBD1|TRBJ2-7|NA
CASSSDRGREQYF
TGTGCCAGCAGCTCCGACAGGGGTCGCGAGCAGTACTTC
>TRBV20-1|NA|TRBJ1-1|NA
CSALSGTEAFF
TGCAGTGCCCTCTCGGGGACTGAAGCTTTCTTT
>TRBV2|TRBD1|TRBJ1-5|NA
CASSTGLGQPQHF
TGTGCCAGCTCGACAGGGTTGGGTCAGCCCCAGCATTTT
>TRBV11-3|NA|TRBJ1-1|NA
CASGGGGANTEAFF
TGTGCCAGCGGAGGTGGGGGCGCGAACACTGAAGCTTTCTTT
>TRBV5-1|NA|TRBJ2-6|NA
CASSLPGVAGANVLTF
TGCGCCAGCAGCCTTCCAGGCGTAGCTGGGGCCAACGTCCTGACTTTC
>TRBV28|TRBD1|TRBJ1-5|NA
CASSFRNRGHQPQHF
TGTGCCAGCAGTTTTCGAAACAGGGGGCATCAGCCCCAGCATTTT
>TRBV11-2|TRBD2|TRBJ2-1|NA
CASSLDGLAAPSSYNEQFF
TGTGCCAGCAGCTTAGACGGACTAGCGGCTCCCAGCTCCTACAATGAGCAGTTCTTC
>TRBV5-1|TRBD1|TRBJ2-5|NA
CASGATKTGAQETQYF
TGCGCCAGCGGCGCAACAAAAACAGGGGCCCAAGAGACCCAGTACTTC
>TRBV7-9|NA|TRBJ1-1|NA
CASSSRGMGAGDTEAFF
TGTGCCAGCAGCTCCAGGGGCATGGGGGCGGGGGACACTGAAGCTTTCTTT
>TRBV10-3|TRBD2|TRBJ2-7|NA
CAIRVGLADYEQYF
TGTGCCATCAGGGTAGGACTAGCAGACTACGAGCAGTACTTC
>TRBV30|TRBD1|TRBJ1-1|NA
CAWAKQGVKTEAFF
TGTGCCTGGGCAAAACAGGGGGTAAAAACTGAAGCTTTCTTT
>TRBV6-5|NA|TRBJ2-1|once
CASSSVQSHLYNEQFF
TGTGCCAGCAGTTCGGTACAGAGCCACCTCTACAATGAGCAGTTCTTC
>TRBV11-2|TRBD1|TRBJ2-6|NA
CASSSRTGMIGANVLTF
TGTGCCAGCAGCTCCCGGACAGGGATGATTGGGGCCAACGTCCTGACTTTC
>TRBV25-1|TRBD1|TRBJ2-3|NA
CASSTAPGTDTDTQYF
TGTGCCAGCAGCACCGCACCCGGGACAGACACAGATACGCAGTATTTT
>TRBV4-1|TRBD1|TRBJ2-3|NA
CASSQDVQGVSDTQYF
TGCGCCAGCAGCCAAGATGTCCAGGGGGTGTCAGATACGCAGTATTTT
>TRBV5-3|TRBD2|TRBJ2-5|NA
CARSLEREAQETQYF
TGTGCCAGAAGCTTGGAGCGGGAGGCCCAAGAGACCCAGTACTTC
>TRBV15|TRBD2|TRBJ2-2|NA
CATSRGVAGTGELFF
TGTGCCACCAGCAGAGGGGTAGCGGGCACCGGGGAGCTGTTTTTT